Included here is one T cell receptor (beta chain) sequence, with context. No antigen is known for it. No much larger clone exists at a distance of one base, and base qualities are not known. The entry originates in a study of CD8 T cells in Susac syndrome (dated by TCRdb to about 2019). General notes on the study: Whether CD8+ T cell activation and differentiation in Susac syndrome was antigen driven was tested using repertoire sequencing. The study compared CD8+ T cell repertoire clonality among 11 to 12 healthy donors, around 14 Susac syndrome patients and 15 multiple sclerosis patients. Beyond this particular receptor, the publication reports: The number of individuals in the TCR sequencing and HLA analysis was recognized as being relatively small.

As encoded in the germline V gene (reference sequence), CDR1 is GTSNPN while CDR2 is SVGIG. V is pared back by 0 bases and J by 0 bases, with 12 bases lying between the germline termini. Including cysteine and phenylalanine, the CDR3 has 15 amino acids. Just CDR3 DNA is preserved here, 45 bases in frame from base 1. Peripheral blood CD8+ and CD4+ T cells from healthy donors, Susac syndrome patients and multiple sclerosis patients were profiled by high-throughput TCR beta sequencing. Multiple sclerosis controls were treatment-naive patients with stable or active relapsing-remitting disease fulfilling revised McDonald criteria. Bulk CD8+ and CD4+ T cells were purified by magnetic negative isolation, whereas CD8+ TEMRA cells were enriched by FACS. Blood was collected in EDTA tubes and processed within 24 hours, with PBMCs isolated through density gradient centrifugation. PBMCs destined for TCR sequencing were cryopreserved in liquid nitrogen and later thawed in a 37 °C water bath. The sorted or isolated CD4+, CD8+ and CD8+ TEMRA cells reached a purity of at least 90%.

RNA was extracted using the RNeasy kit, and roughly 0.5 to 1 microgram was reverse transcribed with random hexamers. The immunoSEQ multiplex PCR assay, covering 54 Vbeta and 13 Jbeta segments, was used to amplify TCR beta CDR3 regions. Bias from PCR amplification was corrected by using a synthetic template baseline for primer optimization and for computational correction. From the authors' description of their analysis: Reads were annotated to V, D and J genes according to IMGT and were analyzed with immunoSEQ Analyzer, with only productive sequences retained. To calculate clonality, Shannon entropy was normalized by log2 of the number of productive unique sequences and then subtracted from one. Public and private clones were assessed among the 100 most prevalent clones of each patient and control. Susac-specific clones were defined as absent from healthy and MS cohorts, around 970 published viral clones and other ImmuneACCESS disease sequences. The public reads were reprocessed in TCRdb via fastp at Q25 and MiXCR, keeping in-frame beta chains. Here each entry gathers all rows of one CDR3 protein and keeps the most common genes and DNA. TCRdb, not the authors, supplied the V and J calls. Across this sample there are some 300,000 distinct CDR3 sequences, with 65% to 90% seen only once. The ten largest clones take up around 0.2% of the sample.

Sequencing was performed on CD8+ T cells from PBMCs. The receptor chain draws on TRBV30 and TRBJ2-7, with TRBD1 as a weak D call on 6 bases. The sequence derives from a human donor with multiple sclerosis. The nucleotide sequence is TGTGCCTGGAGTGTACCACAGGGAAGCTCCTACGAGCAGTACTTC. It encodes CAWSVPQGSSYEQYF.